The present T cell receptor (beta chain) was sequenced within a study of T cells in localized non-small cell lung cancer. Study-wide points: Adjacent lung tissue had a median around 57 of the top 100 clones found in the tumor.

Trimming stripped 8 bases from V and 1 base from J, with 14 bases between. Per germline, CDR1 SEHNR and CDR2 FQNEAQ (reference sequence). This CDR3 is 14 amino acids long. This clone was seen just once. Its target is unknown. Sequencing was performed with immunoSEQ multiplex PCR; in TCRdb, only in-frame clones are kept and a portion is missing. The table shows approximately 22,000 clones, with around nine tenths occurring only once. The sequence derives from a man between 40 and 75 years old with stage II squamous cell lung carcinoma. The V gene is TRBV7-9, the J gene TRBJ1-1; D remains unclear. Sequenced material: PBMCs, taken before any cancer treatment. As DNA, the CDR3 is TGTGCCAGCGGCCTTTTCGCGGGGAACACTGAAGCTTTCTTT. This translates into CASGLFAGNTEAFF.